This T cell receptor (beta chain) was retrieved from a study of T cell responses to AZD1222 COVID-19 vaccine (dated by TCRdb to the early 2020s). About the study as a whole: AZD1222 recipients with second doses at about 4 weeks or about 12 weeks were pooled, because spike-specific TCR depth and breadth did not differ between schedules. Trial participants were enrolled by age into 18-55, 56-69 and 70-plus year subgroups, with around 150, 28 and 57 TCR-sequenced participants respectively. A total of 240 or so trial participants underwent TCR sequencing, of whom roughly 210 had received two doses of AZD1222 and 26 had received two doses of the MenACWY control vaccine. Broad study findings and their caveats: The vaccine-associated CD4 TCRs covered the entire spike protein, and the dominant responses fell in regions 160-218 and 743-854. In the small 56-69-year group, the increase in depth fell short of significance, most likely because of low power. Conclusions about previously exposed vaccinees were limited because only 6 or 7 AZD1222 recipients were SARS-CoV-2 seropositive at baseline. Most participants were white British and females outnumbered males, and the authors suggested that clonal diversity may have been underestimated. Epitopes outside the regions mutated in the B.1.351 and B.1.1.7 variants were reportedly recognized by nearly half of the unique spike-specific TCRs. Spike-specific TCR breadth and depth rose significantly after two AZD1222 doses compared with day 0 and with MenACWY recipients. No day 14 peak-response samples were available, so repertoires were characterized only after the peak T cell response.

This specimen's time point label, per the study, means: baseline before first vaccination. Samples from vaccinated people were obtained from the UK trials COV001 and COV002, which included a single-blind randomized controlled phase 2/3 trial of AZD1222 (ChAdOx1 nCoV-19) in healthy adults. For TCRbeta chain sequencing, PBMC samples were collected from trial participants at day 0 and at day 28 after the second dose. Notes on this clone: Which antigen it targets is not known. The record has no base qualities; no much larger clone is one base away.

The CDR3 regions of human TCRbeta chains were analyzed by immunosequencing. In the original analysis: TCRs in the repertoires were matched against a reference library of SARS-CoV-2-specific TCRs that had been generated with the MIRA antigen-specificity platform. Breadth meant the fraction of unique TCRs that were SARS-CoV-2-associated, whereas depth meant the fraction of total T cells that were SARS-CoV-2-associated. Using the MIRA data, every spike-specific TCR was mapped to the spike region that the TCR reacted to and assigned to either a CD4 or a CD8 class. Log10-transformed breadth and depth values were compared by one-way ANOVA with Sidak's multiple comparisons tests. TCRdb obtained this table from immuneACCESS and retained in-frame rearrangements with V and J assigned. These tables miss some clones; where compared with another copy, unresolved V genes account for less than half of the shortfall, and the remainder is unexplained. That table supplies the V and J calls and clone size; D and trimming were determined from the DNA. The sample table lists roughly 150,000 clones, approximately 90% of them with a count of one. The top ten clones comprise around 1.5% of the sample.

From its cysteine to its phenylalanine, the CDR3 spans 20 amino acids. The only DNA kept is the CDR3, 60 bases in frame from the first base. The input for sequencing was peripheral blood, taken on day 0 of AZD1222 vaccination. This TCR derives from an adult in good health. The sequence is built from TRBV21-1 and TRBJ1-3; the tabulated D call, TRBD1, remains unverified against the DNA. TRBV21-1 is noted as a pseudogene. The CDR3 region: CASSKVRQGAPYISGNTIYF. The DNA reads as follows: TGTGCCAGCAGCAAAGTGCGGCAGGGGGCGCCCTATATTTCTGGAAACACCATATATTTT.